The clone carrying this T cell receptor (beta chain) came up many times. Its antigen remains unidentified. The entry originates in a study of human T cells and chemical hapten exposure. About the study: In the roughly 24-week study, patients were dosed weekly with diphenylcyclopropenone on the scalp throughout. Alopecia areata, totalis or universalis was found in mostly female patients. Study outcomes and limitations: There was alopecia in the donors, so their immune response may differ from that of healthy people.

TCRdb used MiXCR to reprocess the RACE reads, holding one entry per CDR3 protein. The sample shows roughly 90,000 distinct CDR3 sequences, roughly a tenth of them seen only once. The time point is: pre-sensitization, week 0. Described treatment: therapeutic diphenylcyclopropenone sensitization with weekly scalp DPC. Those who donated were patients with alopecia, 18 to 70 years of age, and suitable for DPC. V shed 5 bases and J shed 7 bases, with 17 bases lying between them. Germline V gene sequence: CDR1 SGHTA, CDR2 FQGNSA. CDR3 length: 14 amino acids. The sample here was whole blood, taken in connection with sensitization to the hapten diphenylcyclopropenone (DPC). The TCR comes from a woman aged 40 to 49 with alopecia areata. Some clones in this sample may be carry-over from other donors' samples. The chain combines TRBV7-2 with TRBJ2-5; no clear D. DNA of the CDR3: TGTGCCAGCAGCCAAGCAGATTTTACGGGGACCCAGTACTTC. It specifies CASSQADFTGTQYF.